The T cell receptor (beta chain) under discussion was sequenced for a study of shared clonotypes between healthy human individuals. General study points: On the whole, naive subsets had larger estimated richness than memory subsets had.

As regards this clone: Its antigen remains unknown.

TCRdb's table, derived via immunoSEQ multiplex PCR, lists solely in-frame clones and lacks some. The sample holds some 1 million clones; around 74% are singletons and the top ten take less than 1.5%. CDR1 is SGHVS, CDR2 FQNEAQ, per germline. Trimming left V 1 base short and J 3 bases short, with 13 bases between. This CDR3 has 15 amino acids. The chain uses TRBV7-8 and TRBJ2-7; D gene uncertain. The sample consisted of memory CD4+ T cells sorted from blood. The subset denotes: CD45RA-negative fraction. This clonotype was sampled from a young man in good health. For the CDR3, the DNA is TGTGCCAGCAGCTTAGAAGTGGGGTCCTACTACGAGCAGTACTTC. This gives the protein CASSLEVGSYYEQYF.